This T cell receptor beta chain was sequenced for a study of shared clonotypes between healthy human individuals. Across the whole study: Donor ages ranged 18 to 49 years: a couple of women, a few men.

Here immunoSEQ multiplex PCR was the method, and the copy in TCRdb shows in-frame clones only, minus some. The profile shows more than 400,000 clones, 95% to 97% of them singletons. CDR1 and CDR2 from the germline V gene are SGHRS and YFSETQ. The CDR3 extends over 18 amino acids. V shed 2 bases and J shed 0 bases, with 20 bases lying between them. Concerning this clone itself: The antigen is unknown.

All donors were healthy HIV-negative adults lacking recent acute infections or vaccinations. Findings and limits, study-wide: Across a handful of donors, naive CD4 shared 4.5% to 6%, naive CD8 over 3%, memory CD4 2% to 2.5%, memory CD8 0.4%. Non-shared clonotypes displayed generation probabilities falling below those of clonotypes present in all four donors.

Sample: naive CD4+ T cells sorted from blood. Subset indicated: CD45RA+ positively selected. The sequence came from a woman in her 30s in good health. V gene TRBV5-1 combines with J gene TRBJ1-1; tentatively, D is TRBD1 (6 bases). The CDR3 DNA reads TGCGCCAGCAGCTTCAATCAACACGCAGGGACACTGAACACTGAAGCTTTCTTT. Translation: CASSFNQHAGTLNTEAFF.